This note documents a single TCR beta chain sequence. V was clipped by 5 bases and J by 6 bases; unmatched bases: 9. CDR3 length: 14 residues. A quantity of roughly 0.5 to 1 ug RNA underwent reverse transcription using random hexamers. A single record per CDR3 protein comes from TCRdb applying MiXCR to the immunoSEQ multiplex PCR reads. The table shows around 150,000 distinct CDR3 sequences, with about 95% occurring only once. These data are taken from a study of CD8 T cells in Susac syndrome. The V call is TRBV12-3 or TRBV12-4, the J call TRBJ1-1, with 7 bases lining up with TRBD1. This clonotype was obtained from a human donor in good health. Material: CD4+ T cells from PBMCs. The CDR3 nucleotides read TGTGCCAGCAGTCCCCGACAGGGTAGCTCTGAAGCTTTCTTT. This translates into CASSPRQGSSEAFF.